This T cell receptor beta chain stems from a study of beta chain features in type 1 diabetes (dated by TCRdb to the late 2010s). General notes on the study: Patients and healthy donors did not differ in mean age, gender distribution, total cell number or subset yield. A total of 107,917,701 sorted cells were examined across all samples, and the number of cells per subset was strongly correlated with RNA yield. In the study, TCRB repertoires of sorted circulating CD4+ T cell subsets from recently diagnosed type 1 diabetes patients were compared with those of matched healthy donors. Whereas all 28 donors provided naive and central memory subsets, regulatory and stem cell-like memory subsets were isolated from just 8 patients and roughly 8 healthy donors. Overall results and qualifications from the work: In all four CD4+ subsets, TCRB CDR3 length was moderately but significantly shorter in type 1 diabetes patients. At VDJ recombination sites, patients with type 1 diabetes made fewer insertions and deleted more nucleotides, a pattern implying thymic rearrangement abnormalities. Because cDNA was sequenced instead of genomic DNA, highly expressing activated cells could be over-represented, though the groups showed no difference in activation or CD3 levels. Naive, central memory and regulatory TCRB repertoires appeared to be more alike among patients than among healthy donors. Shorter templates might be favored by PCR, yet because patient and control samples were amplified and corrected together, any such skew would affect both groups equally. Because small numbers of individuals were included in the HLA sub-analyses, any influence of HLA type on TCRB rearrangement was left unresolved.

This clone turned up a few times. What this receptor recognizes is not known. No much larger clone is present one base from it, and per-base qualities are unavailable. Each donor gave one peripheral blood draw, about 110 mL on average, collected into heparinised tubes. A BD FACSAria II was used to sort naive, central memory, regulatory and stem cell-like memory CD4+ T cells with a panel that included CD45RO, CCR7, CD25, CD127, CD95 and CD27. Purity was above 95% for every sorted population. PBMCs were isolated right away by Lymphoprep density gradient centrifugation and were stained directly, without culture. Samples were stained and sorted in pairs, with one healthy donor and one patient per experiment, so that batch effects were minimized. All of the isolated RNA was reverse transcribed with the High Capacity cDNA Reverse Transcription Kit, so expressed TCRB transcripts were sequenced. Deep immunoSEQ sequencing was performed on naive, central memory and regulatory T cell samples, with an average of about 4 million total reads per sample. After sorted cells were lysed in RLT buffer, RNA was extracted with DNase-treated RNeasy Micro or Mini kits, with the choice depending on cell number. To prevent cross-contamination, every cell subset was processed on its own, while patient and healthy donor samples were processed together. The immunoSEQ multiplex PCR was used to amplify TCRB sequences from cDNA, generating 87-bp fragments that spanned the CDR3 region. Amplicons were sequenced on the Illumina HiSeq platform. The authors processed their data as follows. Synthetic template baselines were used to correct PCR bias computationally, reads within Hamming distance 2 were collapsed together, and singletons that could not be merged were discarded. By aligning reads against IMGT, V, D and J genes, CDR3 length, and insertions or deletions at six rearrangement sites were assigned. Clonotype counts were normalized to sorted cell number within each subset before computing true diversity and Gini coefficients with the tcR R package. The overlap coefficient, calculated on TCRB nucleotide sequences, was used to measure repertoire sharing. As stored in TCRdb, this immuneACCESS dataset retains in-frame rearrangements with V and J assigned. A fraction of the clones does not appear; measured against another copy, unresolved V genes explain less than half of the discrepancy, and the remainder lacks a known reason. V and J calls and clone size are given by that table; D and trimming were obtained from the DNA. The sample records some 15,000 clones, about three quarters of which are singletons. The top ten constitute around 2.5% of the sample.

V is cut by 0 bases and J by 0 bases, and the space between the germline ends is 13 bases. CDR1 and CDR2 are read off the germline V gene as SGHRS and YFSETQ. The cysteine opens and the phenylalanine closes a CDR3 of 16 amino acids. The kept DNA is CDR3 alone, 48 bases in frame from the first base. The TCR sequence derives from a young man with type 1 diabetes. The chain is encoded by TRBV5-1 joined to TRBJ2-7, with the D segment identity uncertain. Sequenced material: Tregs from blood. The cell subset or site label, as the study defines it: regulatory CD4+ T cells. The sequenced DNA: TGCGCCAGCAGCTTGGGAGCCAGCGCAAGCTCCTACGAGCAGTACTTC. Its coded protein is CASSLGASASSYEQYF.